Here is one TCR beta chain with its context. One base away lies a much larger clone, so this may be a sequencing read error. The sample originates from a study of early T cells in non-severe SARS-CoV-2 infection. Study-wide context: RNA in bulk from unsorted whole blood was sequenced, and chains were unpaired.

Per the germline V gene, CDR1 is MNHEY and CDR2 is SMNVEV (reference sequence). CDR3 length equals 14 residues. Using its own MiXCR run on the 5' RACE reads, TCRdb lists one record per CDR3 protein. The sample yields about 52,000 distinct CDR3 sequences, 11% seen once. Sample: whole blood. This sequence was found in an adult who was a healthcare worker with PCR-confirmed SARS-CoV-2 infection or an uninfected control (not recorded which). The V and J genes are TRBV27 and TRBJ1-1; D not resolved. Written as DNA, the CDR3 is TGTCCCAGCAGTTTATCGGGCCAGAACACTGAAGCTTTCTTT. The encoded protein is CPSSLSGQNTEAFF.